This T cell receptor (beta chain) was captured by sequencing in a study of human T cells and chemical hapten exposure. Per the study methods: Per sample, the median was about 95,000 TCRs, with values from about 24,000 to 680,000. Using its own MiXCR run on the RACE reads, TCRdb lists one record per CDR3 protein. For this entry, the V and J calls and clone size follow TCRdb and not the study's own pipeline. The repertoire holds some 400,000 distinct CDR3 sequences, with approximately 5% as singletons. There are many counts of this clonotype. The antigen is not known. General study results and limits: The formation of large CDR3 similarity clusters by expanded TCRs significantly exceeded that of controls.

The germline V gene has CDR1 DFQATT and CDR2 SNEGSKA (reference sequence). V was clipped by 6 bases and J by 10 bases, with 16 bases between them. This CDR3 comprises 11 residues. Time point here: patch test 1, 2 weeks after DPC sensitization. Regarding treatment: therapeutic diphenylcyclopropenone sensitization with weekly scalp DPC. Extraction of total RNA was performed on unfractionated whole blood. The chain links TRBV20-1 to TRBJ2-7, with no clear D. This specimen was whole blood, taken in connection with sensitization to the hapten diphenylcyclopropenone (DPC). This TCR was recovered from a woman aged 45-60 years with alopecia areata. Some clones in this sample may be carry-over from other donors' samples. In nucleotides, the CDR3 is TGCAGTGCCATGCAACGACCAGGACAGTACTTC. This sequence encodes CSAMQRPGQYF.